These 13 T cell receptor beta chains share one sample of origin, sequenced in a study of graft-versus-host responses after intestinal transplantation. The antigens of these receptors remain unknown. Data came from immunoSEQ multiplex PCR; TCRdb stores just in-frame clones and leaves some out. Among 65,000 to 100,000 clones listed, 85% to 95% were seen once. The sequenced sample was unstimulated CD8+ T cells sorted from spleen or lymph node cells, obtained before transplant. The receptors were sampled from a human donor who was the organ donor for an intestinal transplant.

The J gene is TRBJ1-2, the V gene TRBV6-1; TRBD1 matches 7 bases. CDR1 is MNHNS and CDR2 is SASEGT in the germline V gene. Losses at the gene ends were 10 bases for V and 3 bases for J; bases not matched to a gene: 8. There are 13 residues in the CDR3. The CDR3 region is CAISGGRDYGYTF. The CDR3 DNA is TGTGCCATTTCAGGGGGTCGGGACTATGGCTACACCTTC.

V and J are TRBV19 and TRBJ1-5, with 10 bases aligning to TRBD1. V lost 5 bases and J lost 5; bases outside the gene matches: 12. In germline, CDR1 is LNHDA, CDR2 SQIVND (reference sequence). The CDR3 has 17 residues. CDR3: CASSGQGVPGWDQPQHF. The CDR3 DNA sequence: TGTGCCAGTAGTGGACAGGGGGTGCCGGGTTGGGATCAGCCCCAGCATTTT. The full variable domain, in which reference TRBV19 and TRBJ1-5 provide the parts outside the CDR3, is DGGITQSPKYLFRKEGQNVTLSCEQNLNHDAMYWYRQDPGQGLRLIYYSQIVNDFQKGDIAEGYSVSREKKESFPLTVTSAQKNPTAFYLCASSGQGVPGWDQPQHFGDGTRLSIL.

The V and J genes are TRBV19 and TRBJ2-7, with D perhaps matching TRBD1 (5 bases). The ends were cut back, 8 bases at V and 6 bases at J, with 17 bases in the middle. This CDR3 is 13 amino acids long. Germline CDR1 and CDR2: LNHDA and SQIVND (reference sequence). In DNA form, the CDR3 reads TGTGCCAGTTCCATAGGGGTAGGGCGCGAGCAGTACTTC. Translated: CASSIGVGREQYF.

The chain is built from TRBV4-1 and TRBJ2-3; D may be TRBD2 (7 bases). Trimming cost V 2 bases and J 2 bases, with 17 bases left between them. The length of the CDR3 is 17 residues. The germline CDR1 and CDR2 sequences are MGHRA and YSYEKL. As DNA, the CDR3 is TGCGCCAGCAGCCAAAACATTAGGGGGGGACACACAGATACGCAGTATTTT. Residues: CASSQNIRGGHTDTQYF.

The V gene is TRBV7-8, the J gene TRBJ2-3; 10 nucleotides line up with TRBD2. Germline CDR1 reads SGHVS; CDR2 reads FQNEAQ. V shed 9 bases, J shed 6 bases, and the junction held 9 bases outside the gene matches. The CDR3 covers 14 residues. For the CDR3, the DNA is TGTGCCAGTCTCCGAGCGGGGGGGCAGGATACGCAGTATTTT. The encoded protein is CASLRAGGQDTQYF.

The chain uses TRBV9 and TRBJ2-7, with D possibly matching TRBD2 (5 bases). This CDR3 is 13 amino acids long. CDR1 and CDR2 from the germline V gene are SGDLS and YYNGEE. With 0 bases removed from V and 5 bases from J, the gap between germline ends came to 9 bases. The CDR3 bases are TGTGCCAGCAGCGTAGGTGAGGGCGACGAGCAGTACTTC. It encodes CASSVGEGDEQYF.

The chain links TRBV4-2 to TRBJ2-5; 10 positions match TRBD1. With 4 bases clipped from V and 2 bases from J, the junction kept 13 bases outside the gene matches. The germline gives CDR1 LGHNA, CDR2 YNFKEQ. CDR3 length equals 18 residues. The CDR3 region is CASSRPLTGGTLQETQYF. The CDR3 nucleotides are TGTGCCAGCAGCCGGCCTCTGACAGGGGGCACCTTACAAGAGACCCAGTACTTC.

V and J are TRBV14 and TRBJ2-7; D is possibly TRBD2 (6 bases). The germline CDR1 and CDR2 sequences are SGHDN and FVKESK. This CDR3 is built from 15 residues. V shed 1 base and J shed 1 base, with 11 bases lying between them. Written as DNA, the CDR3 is TGTGCCAGCAGCCAAGGACTAGGCCGATCCTACGAGCAGTACTTC. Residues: CASSQGLGRSYEQYF.

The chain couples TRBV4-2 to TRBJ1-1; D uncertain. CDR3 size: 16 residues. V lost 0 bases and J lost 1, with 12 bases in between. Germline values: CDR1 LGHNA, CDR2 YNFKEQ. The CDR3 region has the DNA TGTGCCAGCAGCCAAGAAACCCACCCGGGGAACACTGAAGCTTTCTTT. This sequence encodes CASSQETHPGNTEAFF.

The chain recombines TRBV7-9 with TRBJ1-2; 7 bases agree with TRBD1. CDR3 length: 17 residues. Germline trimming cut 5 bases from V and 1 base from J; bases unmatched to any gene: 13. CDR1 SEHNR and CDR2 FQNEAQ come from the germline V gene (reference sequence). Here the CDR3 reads CASSPPGQLRLNYGYTF. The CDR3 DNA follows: TGTGCCAGCAGCCCACCGGGACAGCTAAGACTTAACTATGGCTACACCTTC. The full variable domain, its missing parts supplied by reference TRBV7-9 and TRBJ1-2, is DTGVSQNPRHKITKRGQNVTFRCDPISEHNRLYWYRQTLGQGPEFLTYFQNEAQLEKSRLLSDRFSAERPKGSFSTLEIQRTEQGDSAMYLCASSPPGQLRLNYGYTFGSGTRLTVV.

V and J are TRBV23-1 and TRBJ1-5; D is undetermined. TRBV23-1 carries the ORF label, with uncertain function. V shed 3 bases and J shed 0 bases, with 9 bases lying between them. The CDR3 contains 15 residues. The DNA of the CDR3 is TGCGCCAGCAGTCACCCAAGAGGTAGCAATCAGCCCCAGCATTTT. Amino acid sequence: CASSHPRGSNQPQHF.

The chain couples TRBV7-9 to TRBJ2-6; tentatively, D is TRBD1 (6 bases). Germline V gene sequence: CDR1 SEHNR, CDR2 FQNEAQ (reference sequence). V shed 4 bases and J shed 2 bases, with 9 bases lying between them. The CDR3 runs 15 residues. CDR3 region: CASSSWTAGANVLTF. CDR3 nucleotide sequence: TGTGCCAGCAGCTCCTGGACAGCTGGGGCCAACGTCCTGACTTTC.

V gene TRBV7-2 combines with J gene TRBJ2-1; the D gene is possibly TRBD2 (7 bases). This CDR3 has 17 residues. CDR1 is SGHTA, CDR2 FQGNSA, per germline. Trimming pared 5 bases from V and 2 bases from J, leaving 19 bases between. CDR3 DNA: TGTGCCAGCAGCCTCGAGGGTGGGGGGGCGGCCTACAATGAGCAGTTCTTC. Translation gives CASSLEGGGAAYNEQFF.